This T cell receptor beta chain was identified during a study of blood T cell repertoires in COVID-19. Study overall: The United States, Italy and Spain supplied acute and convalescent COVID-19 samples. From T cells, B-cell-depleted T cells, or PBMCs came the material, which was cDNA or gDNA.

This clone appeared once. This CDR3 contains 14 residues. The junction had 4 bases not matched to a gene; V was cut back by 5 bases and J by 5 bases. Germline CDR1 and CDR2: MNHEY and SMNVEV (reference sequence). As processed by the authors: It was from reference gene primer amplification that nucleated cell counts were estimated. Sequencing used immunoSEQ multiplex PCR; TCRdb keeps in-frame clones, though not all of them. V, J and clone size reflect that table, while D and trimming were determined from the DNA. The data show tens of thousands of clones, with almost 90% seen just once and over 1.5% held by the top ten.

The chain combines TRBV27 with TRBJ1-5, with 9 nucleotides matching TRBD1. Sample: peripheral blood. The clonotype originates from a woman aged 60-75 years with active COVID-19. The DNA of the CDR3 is TGTGCCAGCAGTCAAGACAGGGGGGATCAGCCCCAGCATTTT. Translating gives CASSQDRGDQPQHF.